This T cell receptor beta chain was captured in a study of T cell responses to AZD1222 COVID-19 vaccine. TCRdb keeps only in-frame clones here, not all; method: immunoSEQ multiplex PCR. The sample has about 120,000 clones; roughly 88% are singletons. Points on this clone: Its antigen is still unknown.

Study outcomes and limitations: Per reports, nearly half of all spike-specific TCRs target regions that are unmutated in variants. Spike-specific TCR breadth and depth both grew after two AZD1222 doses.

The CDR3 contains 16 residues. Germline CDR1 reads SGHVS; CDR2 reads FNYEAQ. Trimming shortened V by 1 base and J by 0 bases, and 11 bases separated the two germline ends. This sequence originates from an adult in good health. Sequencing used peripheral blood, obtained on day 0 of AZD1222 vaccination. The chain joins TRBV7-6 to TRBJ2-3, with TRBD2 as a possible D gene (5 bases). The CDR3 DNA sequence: TGTGCCAGCAGCTTAGGAGGGTCTCCTAGCACAGATACGCAGTATTTT. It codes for CASSLGGSPSTDTQYF.